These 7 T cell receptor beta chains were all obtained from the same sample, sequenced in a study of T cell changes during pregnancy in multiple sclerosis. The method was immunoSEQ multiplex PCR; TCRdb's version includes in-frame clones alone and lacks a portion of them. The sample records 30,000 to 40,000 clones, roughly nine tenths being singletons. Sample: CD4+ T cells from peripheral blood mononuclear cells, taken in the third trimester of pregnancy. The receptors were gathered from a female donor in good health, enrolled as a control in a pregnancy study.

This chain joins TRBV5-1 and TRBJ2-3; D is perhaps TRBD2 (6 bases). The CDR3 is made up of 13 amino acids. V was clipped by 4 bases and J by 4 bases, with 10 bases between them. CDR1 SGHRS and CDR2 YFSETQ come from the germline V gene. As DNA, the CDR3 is TGCGCCAGCAGCCCGGGACTTTCAGATACGCAGTATTTT. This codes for CASSPGLSDTQYF.

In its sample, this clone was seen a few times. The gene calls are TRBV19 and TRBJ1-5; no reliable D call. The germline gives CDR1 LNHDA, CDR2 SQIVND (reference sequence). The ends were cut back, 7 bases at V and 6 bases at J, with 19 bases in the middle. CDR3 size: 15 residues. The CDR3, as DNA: TGTGCCAGTAAACCCTCCGCCGGGGTTGGTCAGCCCCAGCATTTT. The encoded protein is CASKPSAGVGQPQHF. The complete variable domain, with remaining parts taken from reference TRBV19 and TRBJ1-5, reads DGGITQSPKYLFRKEGQNVTLSCEQNLNHDAMYWYRQDPGQGLRLIYYSQIVNDFQKGDIAEGYSVSREKKESFPLTVTSAQKNPTAFYLCASKPSAGVGQPQHFGDGTRLSIL.

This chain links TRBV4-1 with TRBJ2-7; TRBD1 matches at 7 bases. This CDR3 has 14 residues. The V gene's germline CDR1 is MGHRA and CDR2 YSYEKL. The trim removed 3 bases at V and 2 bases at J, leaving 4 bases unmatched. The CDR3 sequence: CASSQPGQTYEQYF. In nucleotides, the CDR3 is TGCGCCAGCAGCCAGCCGGGACAGACCTACGAGCAGTACTTC.

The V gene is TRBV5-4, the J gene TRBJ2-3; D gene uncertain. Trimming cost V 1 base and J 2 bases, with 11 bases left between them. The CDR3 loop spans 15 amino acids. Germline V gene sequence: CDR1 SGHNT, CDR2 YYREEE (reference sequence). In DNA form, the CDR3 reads TGTGCCAGCAGCTTGAGTCAGGTGGTCACAGATACGCAGTATTTT. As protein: CASSLSQVVTDTQYF. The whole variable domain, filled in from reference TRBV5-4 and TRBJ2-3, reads ETGVTQSPTHLIKTRGQQVTLRCSSQSGHNTVSWYQQALGQGPQFIFQYYREEENGRGNFPPRFSGLQFPNYSSELNVNALELDDSALYLCASSLSQVVTDTQYFGPGTRLTVL.

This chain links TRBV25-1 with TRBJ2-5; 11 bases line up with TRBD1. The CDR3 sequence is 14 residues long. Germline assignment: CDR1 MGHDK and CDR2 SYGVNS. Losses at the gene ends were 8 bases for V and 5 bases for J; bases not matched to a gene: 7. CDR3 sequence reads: CASLAGQGVETQYF. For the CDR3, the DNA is TGTGCCAGCTTAGCGGGACAGGGGGTCGAGACCCAGTACTTC. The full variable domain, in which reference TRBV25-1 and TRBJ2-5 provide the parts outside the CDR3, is EADIYQTPRYLVIGTGKKITLECSQTMGHDKMYWYQQDPGMELHLIHYSYGVNSTEKGDLSSESTVSRIRTEHFPLTLESARPSHTSQYLCASLAGQGVETQYFGPGTRLLVL.

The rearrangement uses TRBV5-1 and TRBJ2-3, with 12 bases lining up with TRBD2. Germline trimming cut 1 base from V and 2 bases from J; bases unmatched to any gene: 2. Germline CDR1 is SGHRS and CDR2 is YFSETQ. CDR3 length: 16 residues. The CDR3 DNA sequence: TGCGCCAGCAGCTTGCGACTAGCGGGGGTCACAGATACGCAGTATTTT. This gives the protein CASSLRLAGVTDTQYF.

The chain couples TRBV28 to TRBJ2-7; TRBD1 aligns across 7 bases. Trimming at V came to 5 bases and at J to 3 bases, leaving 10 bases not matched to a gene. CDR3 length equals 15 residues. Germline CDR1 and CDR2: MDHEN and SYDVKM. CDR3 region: CASSKILDRYYEQYF. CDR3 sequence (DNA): TGTGCCAGCAGTAAAATCTTGGACAGGTACTACGAGCAGTACTTC.